This is a list of T cell receptor beta chains from one sample in a study of T-cell memory formation after mild COVID-19. TCRdb used MiXCR to reprocess the 5' RACE reads, holding one entry per CDR3 protein. The sample yields 180,000 or so distinct CDR3 sequences, approximately 10% seen once. The sample was PBMCs or a T cell subset sorted from them (not recorded which). Receptors originate from a man between 18 and 29 years old who had mild COVID-19 (a few samples of this study predate the infection). Cell type and time point are not known. Both conserved end residues are part of each CDR3. A D gene is named only where the DNA matches it firmly. Clone size appears in some rows only: once, few, many, or a class for an expanded clone.

TRBJ2-2 | few | - | TRBV7-3 | TGTGCCAGCAGCCCGTGGCCAACCGGGTTTGACGGGGAGCTGTTTTTT | CASSPWPTGFDGELFF
TRBJ2-5 | - | - | TRBV6-2/TRBV6-3 | TGTGCCAGCAGCGGGCCTGGCGGGACCCAGTACTTC | CASSGPGGTQYF
TRBJ2-5 | many | - | TRBV10-2 | TGCGCCAGCAGTTCCGACAGTAGGGAGACCCAGTACTTC | CASSSDSRETQYF
TRBJ2-7 | few | - | TRBV10-3 | TGTGCCATCGGGGACCAAAACGGCTACGAGCAGTACTTC | CAIGDQNGYEQYF
TRBJ2-5 | - | TRBD2 | TRBV6-2/TRBV6-3 | TGTGCCAGCAGTGCTAGCGGGGCCGAGACCCAGTACTTC | CASSASGAETQYF
TRBJ2-7 | few | - | TRBV4-3 | TGCGCCAGCAGCCAAGCCCGACGATATAACTCCTACGAGCAGTACTTC | CASSQARRYNSYEQYF
TRBJ1-5 | - | TRBD1 | TRBV10-3 | TGTGCCATCAGTGGCTCCTCGACAGGGGGATCGGGCAATCAGCCCCAGCATTTT | CAISGSSTGGSGNQPQHF
TRBJ1-4 | - | - | TRBV5-1 | TGCGCCAGCAGCTTGGGGGGCTTCCAATCGGGCGAAAAACTGTTTTTT | CASSLGGFQSGEKLFF
TRBJ2-2 | - | TRBD1 | TRBV2 | TGTGCCAGACGATTAGGACAGGGGCGCCCCGGGGAGCTGTTTTTT | CARRLGQGRPGELFF
TRBJ2-7 | - | - | TRBV12-3/TRBV12-4 | TGTGCCAGCAGTCCCTCCCATGTCTTCTCCTACGAGCAGTACTTC | CASSPSHVFSYEQYF
TRBJ1-2 | - | TRBD1 | TRBV5-1 | TGCGCCAGCAGCCCGGGACAGGGAGTGACGTATGGCTACACCTTC | CASSPGQGVTYGYTF
TRBJ1-6 | - | - | TRBV12-5 | TGTGCTAGTGGTTTCCTGGGTTATAATTCACCCCTCCACTTT | CASGFLGYNSPLHF
TRBJ2-7 | - | - | TRBV18 | TGTGCCAGCTCACGCGACAGAGCTTCCTACGAGCAGTACTTC | CASSRDRASYEQYF
TRBJ1-1 | few | - | TRBV6-6 | TGTGCCAGCAGTTACGACGCCGAGGTCGGGAACACTGAAGCTTTCTTT | CASSYDAEVGNTEAFF
TRBJ2-2 | few | - | TRBV5-1 | TGCGCCAGCGCTCTGACAGGCCCAACAACCGGGGAGCTGTTTTTT | CASALTGPTTGELFF
TRBJ1-1 | few | - | TRBV12-3/TRBV12-4 | TGTGCCAGCAGTTTCCCGGACTTGGGGACTGAAGCTTTCTTT | CASSFPDLGTEAFF
TRBJ1-1 | few | - | TRBV24-1 | TGTGCCACCAGTGACCCCAGGACGGGGAACACTGAATCTTTCTTT | CATSDPRTGNTESFF
TRBJ2-6 | few | - | TRBV5-1 | TGCGCCAGCAGCCAAAGCACTGGGGCCAACGTCCTGACTTTC | CASSQSTGANVLTF
TRBJ2-2 | few | TRBD2 | TRBV19 | TGTGCCAGTAAAAGGGCCGGGAGGCAGAGTACCACCGGGGAGCTGTTTTTT | CASKRAGRQSTTGELFF
TRBJ2-5 | - | - | TRBV5-1 | TGCGCCAGCAGCGCGGGAATGCAGGGGTTCCAAGAGACCCAGTACTTC | CASSAGMQGFQETQYF
TRBJ1-1 | few | - | TRBV7-2 | TGTGCCAGCAGCTACCGGGGAGGGGTCACTGAAGCTTTCTTT | CASSYRGGVTEAFF
TRBJ1-2 | many | - | TRBV6-1 | TGTGCCAGCAGTCGAAGTGGGCAGGGGACTAACTATGGCTACACCTTC | CASSRSGQGTNYGYTF
TRBJ2-2 | - | - | TRBV29-1 | TGCAGCGTTGCTCGGGACTCTCACACCGGGGAGCTGTTTTTT | CSVARDSHTGELFF
TRBJ1-4 | few | - | TRBV7-2 | TGTGCCAGCAGCGCCGTGGGCAGAATTAATGAAAAACTGTTTTTT | CASSAVGRINEKLFF
TRBJ2-4 | few | - | TRBV7-2 | TGTGCCAGCAGCTTAGCCACCTTCAACATTCAGTACTTC | CASSLATFNIQYF
TRBJ1-6 | - | TRBD1 | TRBV20-1 | TGCAGTGCTAGGACAGGGGGCGCTGAATCACCCCTCCACTTT | CSARTGGAESPLHF
TRBJ1-2 | - | TRBD1 | TRBV28 | TGTGCCAGCAGCAAGGGGACAGGGTATGGCTACACCTTC | CASSKGTGYGYTF
TRBJ1-5 | - | - | TRBV6-5 | TGTGCCAGCAGCCAACTGTATAGCAATCAGCCCCAGCATTTT | CASSQLYSNQPQHF
TRBJ1-6 | few | - | TRBV4-3 | TGCGCCAGCAGCCGGGTGTGGGGGGAGAATTCACCCCTCCACTTT | CASSRVWGENSPLHF
TRBJ2-5 | - | TRBD2 | TRBV11-1 | TGTGCCAGCAGGGAGACTAGCGGGCAAGAGACCCAGTACTTC | CASRETSGQETQYF
TRBJ1-1 | few | - | TRBV4-2 | TGTGCCAGCAGCCAAGTTGCGGCCAAGGGGAACACTGAAGCTTTCTTT | CASSQVAAKGNTEAFF
TRBJ1-6 | - | TRBD1 | TRBV4-3 | TGCGCCAGCAGCCAAACTACAGGGGTTTTTGGCCATTCACCCCTCCACTTT | CASSQTTGVFGHSPLHF
TRBJ1-1 | - | - | TRBV7-3 | TGTGCCAGCAGCCAGGCAAATTCTGGCACTGAAGCTTTCTTT | CASSQANSGTEAFF
TRBJ1-6 | few | - | TRBV14 | TGTGCCAGCAGCCGCCTGGGGACGAATAATTCACCCCTCCACTTT | CASSRLGTNNSPLHF
TRBJ1-6 | many | TRBD1 | TRBV7-8 | TGTGCCAGCAGCTTGGGACAGGGTACCTATAATTCACCCCTCCACTTT | CASSLGQGTYNSPLHF
TRBJ2-1 | many | - | TRBV29-1 | TGCAGCGTCAGGACGACCGGCTCCTACAATGAGCAGTTCTTC | CSVRTTGSYNEQFF
TRBJ2-5 | - | - | TRBV5-1 | TGCGCCAGCAGCTTCGGATCGACGGAAGAGACCCAGTACTTC | CASSFGSTEETQYF